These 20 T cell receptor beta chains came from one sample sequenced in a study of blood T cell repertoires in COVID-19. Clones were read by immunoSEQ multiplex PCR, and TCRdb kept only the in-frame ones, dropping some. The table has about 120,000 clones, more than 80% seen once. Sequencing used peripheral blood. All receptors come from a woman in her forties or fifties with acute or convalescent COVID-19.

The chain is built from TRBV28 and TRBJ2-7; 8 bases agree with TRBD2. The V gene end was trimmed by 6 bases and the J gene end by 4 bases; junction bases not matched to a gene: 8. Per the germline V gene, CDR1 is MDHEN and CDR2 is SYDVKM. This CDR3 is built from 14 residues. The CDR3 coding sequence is TGTGCCAGCAGAAGACTCCGGGAGGGGTACGAGCAGTACTTC. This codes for CASRRLREGYEQYF. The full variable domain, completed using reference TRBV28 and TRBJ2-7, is DVKVTQSSRYLVKRTGEKVFLECVQDMDHENMFWYRQDPGLGLRLIYFSYDVKMKEKGDIPEGYSVSREKKERFSLILESASTNQTSMYLCASRRLREGYEQYFGPGTRLTVT.

CDR3 nucleotide sequence: TGCGCCAGCAGCCAAGAACAGGGCGGCACTGAAGCTTTCTTT. It yields the protein CASSQEQGGTEAFF. The chain is built from TRBV4-1 and TRBJ1-1; a possible D gene is TRBD1 (6 bases). CDR1 and CDR2 (germline): MGHRA, YSYEKL. CDR3 length: 14 amino acids. The ends were cut back, 0 bases at V and 4 bases at J, with 9 bases in the middle.

The CDR3 reads CASRGVTEAFF. The CDR3, as DNA: TGTGCCAGCCGGGGGGTCACTGAAGCTTTCTTT. This chain links TRBV28 with TRBJ1-1; D might be TRBD1 (5 bases). Germline V CDR1 and CDR2: MDHEN, SYDVKM. V lost 8 bases to trimming and J lost 4 bases, with 8 bases between them. The CDR3 spans 11 residues. Full variable domain (rest looked up from reference TRBV28 and TRBJ1-1): DVKVTQSSRYLVKRTGEKVFLECVQDMDHENMFWYRQDPGLGLRLIYFSYDVKMKEKGDIPEGYSVSREKKERFSLILESASTNQTSMYLCASRGVTEAFFGQGTRLTVV.

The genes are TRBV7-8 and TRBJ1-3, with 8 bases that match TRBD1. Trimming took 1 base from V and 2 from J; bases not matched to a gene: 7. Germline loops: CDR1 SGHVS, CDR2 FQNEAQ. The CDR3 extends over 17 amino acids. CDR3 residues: CASSLGVNRGAGNTIYF. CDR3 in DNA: TGTGCCAGCAGCTTAGGGGTTAACAGGGGGGCTGGAAACACCATATATTTT.

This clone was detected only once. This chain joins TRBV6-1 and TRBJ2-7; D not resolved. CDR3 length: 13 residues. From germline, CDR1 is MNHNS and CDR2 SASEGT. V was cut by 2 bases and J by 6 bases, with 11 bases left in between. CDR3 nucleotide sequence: TGTGCCAGCAGTGAATCGCCGTCGCGCGAGCAGTACTTC. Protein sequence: CASSESPSREQYF.

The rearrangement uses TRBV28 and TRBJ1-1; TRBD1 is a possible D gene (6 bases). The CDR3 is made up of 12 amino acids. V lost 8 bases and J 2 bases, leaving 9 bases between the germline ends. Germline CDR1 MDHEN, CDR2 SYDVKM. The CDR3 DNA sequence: TGTGCCAGCGTGGACAGAAACACTGAAGCTTTCTTT. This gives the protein CASVDRNTEAFF.

In DNA, the CDR3 is TGCGCCAGCAGCTTAGGACTAGCGGGCATTAACCCCTACAATGAGCAGTTCTTC. Translation: CASSLGLAGINPYNEQFF. This rearrangement joins TRBV5-1 to TRBJ2-1; TRBD2 matches at 11 bases. V gave up 2 bases and J gave up 2 bases; unmatched junction bases: 9. The CDR3 consists of 18 residues. CDR1 SGHRS and CDR2 YFSETQ come from the germline V gene.

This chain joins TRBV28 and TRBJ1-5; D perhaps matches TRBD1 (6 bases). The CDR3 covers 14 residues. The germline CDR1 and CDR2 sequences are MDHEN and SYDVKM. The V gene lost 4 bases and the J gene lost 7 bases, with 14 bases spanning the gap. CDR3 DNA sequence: TGTGCCAGCAGTTCCCGGCAGGGACACCAGCCCCAGCATTTT. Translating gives CASSSRQGHQPQHF.

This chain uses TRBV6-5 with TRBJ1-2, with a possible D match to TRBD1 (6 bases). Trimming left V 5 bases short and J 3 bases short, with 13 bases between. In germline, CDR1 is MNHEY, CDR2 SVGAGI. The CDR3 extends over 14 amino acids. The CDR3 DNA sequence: TGTGCCAGCAGTAATACAGGGAACGACTATGGCTACACCTTC. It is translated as CASSNTGNDYGYTF.

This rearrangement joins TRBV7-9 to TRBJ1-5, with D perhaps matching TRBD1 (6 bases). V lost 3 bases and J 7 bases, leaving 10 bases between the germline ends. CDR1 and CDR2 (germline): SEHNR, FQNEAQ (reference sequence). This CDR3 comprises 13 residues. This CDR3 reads CASSFPGAQPQHF. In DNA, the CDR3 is TGTGCCAGCAGCTTCCCAGGGGCACAGCCCCAGCATTTT.

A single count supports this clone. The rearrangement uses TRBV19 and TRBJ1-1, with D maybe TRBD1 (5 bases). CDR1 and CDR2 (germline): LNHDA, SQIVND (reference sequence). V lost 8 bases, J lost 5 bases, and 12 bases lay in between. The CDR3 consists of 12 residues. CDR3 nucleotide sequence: TGTGCCAGTGGGGTGGGGGGAACTGAAGCTTTCTTT. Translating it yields CASGVGGTEAFF.

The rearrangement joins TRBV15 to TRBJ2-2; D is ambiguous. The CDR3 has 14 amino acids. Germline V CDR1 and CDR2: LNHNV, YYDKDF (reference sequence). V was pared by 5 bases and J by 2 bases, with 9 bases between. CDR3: CATSEQTNTGELFF. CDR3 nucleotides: TGTGCCACCAGCGAACAGACCAACACCGGGGAGCTGTTTTTT.

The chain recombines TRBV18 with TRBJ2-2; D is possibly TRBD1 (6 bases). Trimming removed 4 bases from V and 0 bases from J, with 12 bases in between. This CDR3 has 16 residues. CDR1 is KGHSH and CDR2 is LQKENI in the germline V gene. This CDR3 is CASSLLDRTNTGELFF. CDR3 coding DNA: TGTGCCAGCTCACTATTGGACAGAACGAACACCGGGGAGCTGTTTTTT.

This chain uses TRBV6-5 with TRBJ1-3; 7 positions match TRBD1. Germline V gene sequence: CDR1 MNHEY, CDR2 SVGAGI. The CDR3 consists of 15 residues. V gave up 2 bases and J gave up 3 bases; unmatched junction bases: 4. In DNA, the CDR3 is TGTGCCAGCAGTTACAGACAGGGTGGTGGAAACACCATATATTTT. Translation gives CASSYRQGGGNTIYF.

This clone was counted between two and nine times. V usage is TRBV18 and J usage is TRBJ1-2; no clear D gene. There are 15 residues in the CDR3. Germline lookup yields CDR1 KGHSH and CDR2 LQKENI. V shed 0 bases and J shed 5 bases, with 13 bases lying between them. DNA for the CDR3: TGTGCCAGCTCACCACCTAGCAGCGCGTTATATGGCTACACCTTC. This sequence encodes CASSPPSSALYGYTF. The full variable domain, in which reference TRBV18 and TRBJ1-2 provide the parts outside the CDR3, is NAGVMQNPRHLVRRRGQEARLRCSPMKGHSHVYWYRQLPEEGLKFMVYLQKENIIDESGMPKERFSAEFPKEGPSILRIQQVVRGDSAAYFCASSPPSSALYGYTFGSGTRLTVV.

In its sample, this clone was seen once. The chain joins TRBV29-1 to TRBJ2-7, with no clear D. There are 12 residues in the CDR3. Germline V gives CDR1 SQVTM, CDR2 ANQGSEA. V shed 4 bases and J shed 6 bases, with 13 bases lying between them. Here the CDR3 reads CSVAEMRGEQYF. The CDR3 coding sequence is TGCAGCGTTGCAGAGATGAGAGGCGAGCAGTACTTC.

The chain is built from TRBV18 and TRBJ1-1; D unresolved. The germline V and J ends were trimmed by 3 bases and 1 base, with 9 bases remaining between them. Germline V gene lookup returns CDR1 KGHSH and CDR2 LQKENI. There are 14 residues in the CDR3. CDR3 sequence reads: CASSPYDKNTEAFF. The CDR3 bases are TGTGCCAGCTCACCGTACGACAAGAACACTGAAGCTTTCTTT.

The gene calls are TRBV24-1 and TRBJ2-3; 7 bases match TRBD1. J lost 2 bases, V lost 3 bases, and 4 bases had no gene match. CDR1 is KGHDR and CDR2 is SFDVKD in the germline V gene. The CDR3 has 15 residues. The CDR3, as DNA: TGTGCCACCAGTGATCCGGGACAGATCACAGATACGCAGTATTTT. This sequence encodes CATSDPGQITDTQYF.

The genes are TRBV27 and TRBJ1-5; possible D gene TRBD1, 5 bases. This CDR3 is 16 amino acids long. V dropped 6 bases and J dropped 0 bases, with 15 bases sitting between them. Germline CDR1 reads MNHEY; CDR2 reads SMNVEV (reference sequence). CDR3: CASSPSAGDSNQPQHF. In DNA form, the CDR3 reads TGTGCCAGCAGCCCCAGTGCGGGGGATAGCAATCAGCCCCAGCATTTT.

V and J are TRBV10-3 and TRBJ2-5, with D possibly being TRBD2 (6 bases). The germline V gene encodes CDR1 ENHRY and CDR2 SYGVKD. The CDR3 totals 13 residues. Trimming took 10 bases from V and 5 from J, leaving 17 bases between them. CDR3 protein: CATMKAGRETQYF. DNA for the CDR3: TGTGCCACCATGAAGGCAGGGAGGGAGACCCAGTACTTC.